These 29 T cell receptor beta chains came from one sample sequenced in a study of type 1 regulatory T cells. TCRdb independently ran MiXCR on the reads; one entry per CDR3 protein. The top ten hold roughly 5% of the sample, which has roughly 21,000 distinct CDR3 sequences, around half seen once. Their target antigens are unknown. The specimen sequenced was cultured T cells, either the whole culture or a sorted T cell fraction (not recorded which). These receptors were collected from a human donor in good health.

Concerning this clonotype itself: The junction differs from germline at one of its ends, possibly a read error. This chain links TRBV7-2 with TRBJ2-3, with a possible D match to TRBD2 (6 bases). CDR3 length equals 16 residues. The germline V gene encodes CDR1 SGHTA and CDR2 FQGNSA. CDR3 bases: TGTGCCAGCAGCTTTCGCGGGACGGCTAGCATAGATACGCAGTATTTT. Translation gives CASSFRGTASIDTQYF.

The genes are TRBV10-3 and TRBJ2-2, with D unclear. The V end lost 11 bases, the J end lost 4 bases, and 23 bases lay between the germline ends. Germline CDR1 is ENHRY and CDR2 is SYGVKD. The length of the CDR3 is 16 residues. CDR3 sequence (DNA): TGTGCCGTCGCCGCAGTTTTAGGGAATCCCACCGGGGAGCTGTTTTTT. Translation: CAVAAVLGNPTGELFF.

This clonotype showed up just a few times. V usage is TRBV30 and J usage is TRBJ2-3; 13 bases are a match to TRBD2. Germline lookup yields CDR1 GTSNPN and CDR2 SVGIG (reference sequence). J gave up 4 bases and V 3 bases, and 10 bases lay outside the gene matches. The CDR3 length is 17 residues. DNA for the CDR3: TGTGCCTGGAGCGAAAGCAGACTAGCGGGGGGCGCAGATACGCAGTATTTT. Translated, it gives CAWSESRLAGGADTQYF. The full variable domain, rest sourced from reference TRBV30 and TRBJ2-3, is SQTIHQWPATLVQPVGSPLSLECTVEGTSNPNLYWYRQAAGRGLQLLFYSVGIGQISSEVPQNLSASRPQDRQFILSSKKLLLSDSGFYLCAWSESRLAGGADTQYFGPGTRLTVL.

This clonotype was seen repeatedly, ten times or more. The gene calls are TRBV6-1 and TRBJ1-1; D is unresolved. Trimming removed 8 bases at V and 2 bases at J, with 9 bases between. CDR1 and CDR2 (germline): MNHNS, SASEGT. The CDR3 length is 12 residues. CDR3 in amino acids: CASGPANTEAFF. As DNA, the CDR3 is TGTGCCAGCGGACCAGCAAACACTGAAGCTTTCTTT.

The gene calls are TRBV18 and TRBJ2-5; D may match TRBD1 or TRBD2 (5 bases each). The germline CDR1 and CDR2 sequences are KGHSH and LQKENI. Trimming took 5 bases from V and 5 from J, leaving 15 bases between them. The CDR3 runs 14 residues. CDR3 protein: CASSIGTNGETQYF. Here the CDR3 DNA reads TGTGCCAGCTCAATCGGGACCAACGGGGAGACCCAGTACTTC.

This clonotype was seen just once. A read error is the likely source, as a far larger clone sits one nucleotide away. This chain connects TRBV12-3 or TRBV12-4 to TRBJ2-3, with TRBD1 as a possible D gene (5 bases). The CDR3 has 12 residues. Trimming took off 7 bases at V and 12 bases at J, with 17 bases between the two ends. The CDR3 region has the DNA TGTGCCAGCAACCAGGGATTCCAGCCCCAGTATTTT. Residues: CASNQGFQPQYF.

The chain combines TRBV7-3 with TRBJ2-7; D is perhaps TRBD2 (5 bases). Trimming removed 9 bases at V and 7 bases at J, with 22 bases between. Per the germline V gene, CDR1 is SGHTA and CDR2 is FQGTGA. The CDR3 length is 14 residues. The CDR3 bases are TGTGCCAGTAAAAAGACGGGATGGTCTACAGAGCAGTACTTC. Translated: CASKKTGWSTEQYF.

This chain uses TRBV7-3 with TRBJ1-5, with TRBD1 as a possible D gene (6 bases). V gave up 1 base and J gave up 5 bases, with 18 bases separating them. CDR3 length: 17 residues. Germline assignment: CDR1 SGHTA and CDR2 FQGTGA. The CDR3 protein is CASSLIRDTAGYQPQHF. The DNA for the CDR3 is TGTGCCAGCAGCTTAATTAGGGACACCGCGGGGTATCAGCCCCAGCATTTT.

This clonotype was picked up many times. The rearrangement uses TRBV12-3 or TRBV12-4 and TRBJ2-5; 8 bases are shared with TRBD1. The CDR3 totals 16 residues. The V gene end was trimmed by 5 bases and the J gene end by 1 base; junction bases not matched to a gene: 9. The CDR3 region is CASSPQGASLQETQYF. The CDR3 DNA sequence: TGTGCCAGCAGTCCCCAGGGGGCTAGCCTCCAAGAGACCCAGTACTTC.

The chain joins TRBV12-3 or TRBV12-4 to TRBJ1-5; D remains unclear. V shed 3 bases and J shed 3 bases, with 6 bases lying between them. The CDR3 runs to 13 residues. CDR3 region: CASSLGYNQPQHF. Here the CDR3 DNA reads TGTGCCAGCAGTTTGGGCTACAATCAGCCCCAGCATTTT.

V gene TRBV6-6 combines with J gene TRBJ2-2, with D tentatively TRBD1 (5 bases). Trimming removed 11 bases at V and 1 base at J, with 8 bases between. Germline V gene sequence: CDR1 MNHNY, CDR2 SVGAGI (reference sequence). The CDR3 length is 12 residues. For the CDR3, the DNA is TGTGCCGGCGGACAGAACACCGGGGAGCTGTTTTTT. Translating it yields CAGGQNTGELFF.

This chain links TRBV2 with TRBJ2-2; no clear D. There are 15 residues in the CDR3. Germline V CDR1 and CDR2: SNHLY, FYNNEI. The V and J ends lost 1 base and 5 bases respectively, with 11 bases between them. The CDR3 nucleotides are TGTGCCAGCAGTGAAGTGGGCTTCGGAACCGGGGAGCTGTTTTTT. Translation gives CASSEVGFGTGELFF.

The genes are TRBV6-1 and TRBJ1-5; D is undetermined. The V gene lost 4 bases and the J gene lost 0 bases, with 13 bases spanning the gap. The CDR3 is 16 residues long. Germline CDR1 reads MNHNS; CDR2 reads SASEGT. CDR3 nucleotide sequence: TGTGCCAGCAGTGCCGAGGCAGTCCGTAGCAATCAGCCCCAGCATTTT. Translated: CASSAEAVRSNQPQHF.

By sample share, this clonotype is medium-sized (0.01 to 0.1%). The V and J genes are TRBV12-3 or TRBV12-4 and TRBJ1-1; D is ambiguous. Between the trimmed V and J ends, which lost 4 bases and 1 base, there was a span of 4 bases. This CDR3 is 12 amino acids long. CDR3 amino acids: CASSWANTEAFF. CDR3 in DNA: TGTGCCAGCAGTTGGGCGAACACTGAAGCTTTCTTT.

This chain joins TRBV12-3 or TRBV12-4 and TRBJ2-1, with D perhaps matching TRBD1 (6 bases). CDR3 length: 15 residues. V was cut by 5 bases and J by 5 bases, with 16 bases left in between. The CDR3 is CASSGTGLRNNEQFF. Written as DNA, the CDR3 is TGTGCCAGCAGTGGAACAGGGCTGCGAAACAATGAGCAGTTCTTC.

This clonotype was detected a few times. The genes are TRBV5-5 and TRBJ1-3; D is unclear. Looked up from germline, CDR1 is SGHKS and CDR2 is YYEKEE (reference sequence). The CDR3 extends over 16 amino acids. The V gene lost 3 bases and the J gene lost 0 bases, with 13 bases spanning the gap. CDR3 region: CASSSTGSHSGNTIYF. The CDR3 bases are TGTGCCAGCAGCTCTACCGGGAGTCACTCTGGAAACACCATATATTTT.

The chain has TRBV24-1 and TRBJ2-2; D may be TRBD2 (6 bases). There are 15 residues in the CDR3. The V gene lost 4 bases and the J gene lost 4 bases, with 12 bases spanning the gap. From germline, CDR1 is KGHDR and CDR2 SFDVKD. CDR3 loop: CATSDPTGVTGELFF. The CDR3 DNA follows: TGTGCCACCAGTGACCCGACGGGGGTCACCGGGGAGCTGTTTTTT.

This sequence joins TRBV10-3 and TRBJ1-6, with TRBD1 identical over 7 bases. CDR1 is ENHRY and CDR2 is SYGVKD in the germline V gene. V shed 11 bases and J 10 bases; nucleotides not matched to a gene: 14. The CDR3 is 14 amino acids. The CDR3 here is CAARGTTVGSPLHF. DNA of the CDR3: TGTGCCGCCAGGGGGACGACCGTGGGCTCACCCCTCCACTTT.

In this sample, this clonotype turned up once. The chain has TRBV2 and TRBJ2-3; TRBD1 aligns across 7 bases. Unmatched junction bases numbered 13, after V lost 4 bases and J lost 6 bases. The CDR3 length is 16 residues. Germline V gene sequence: CDR1 SNHLY, CDR2 FYNNEI. CDR3 loop: CASSAQGEQILDTQYF. In DNA form, the CDR3 reads TGTGCCAGCAGTGCTCAGGGGGAACAGATACTGGATACGCAGTATTTT. The entire variable domain, with the rest obtained from reference TRBV2 and TRBJ2-3, is as follows: EPEVTQTPSHQVTQMGQEVILRCVPISNHLYFYWYRQILGQKVEFLVSFYNNEISEKSEIFDDQFSVERPDGSNFTLKIRSTKLEDSAMYFCASSAQGEQILDTQYFGPGTRLTVL.

By share, this clonotype ranks as medium-sized. The V gene is TRBV5-1, the J gene TRBJ2-7; 8 bases are shared with TRBD1. V gave up 4 bases and J gave up 1 base; unmatched junction bases: 7. The length of the CDR3 is 15 residues. Germline V gene data show CDR1 as SGHRS and CDR2 as YFSETQ. In DNA, the CDR3 is TGCGCCAGCAGCGGCCAGGGGGCCCCGTCCTACGAGCAGTACTTC. Its translation: CASSGQGAPSYEQYF.

This chain uses TRBV29-1 with TRBJ1-3; 12 bases align to TRBD1. Germline lookup yields CDR1 SQVTM and CDR2 ANQGSEA. Losses at the gene ends were 4 bases for V and 4 bases for J; bases not matched to a gene: 2. This CDR3 region has 14 residues. DNA of the CDR3: TGCAGCGTTGGGGACAGGGGGCCCGGAAACACCATATATTTT. Its protein product is CSVGDRGPGNTIYF.

The rearrangement uses TRBV7-9 and TRBJ1-1; D is undetermined. In germline, CDR1 is SEHNR, CDR2 FQNEAQ (reference sequence). V was cut by 2 bases and J by 2 bases, with 3 bases left in between. The CDR3 totals 12 residues. CDR3 sequence reads: CASSLSNTEAFF. The CDR3 coding sequence is TGTGCCAGCAGCTTAAGCAACACTGAAGCTTTCTTT. The full variable domain, in which reference TRBV7-9 and TRBJ1-1 provide the parts outside the CDR3, is DTGVSQNPRHKITKRGQNVTFRCDPISEHNRLYWYRQTLGQGPEFLTYFQNEAQLEKSRLLSDRFSAERPKGSFSTLEIQRTEQGDSAMYLCASSLSNTEAFFGQGTRLTVV.

In DNA, the CDR3 is TGTGCCAGCTCACCCCAGGGTTCTGGAAACACCATATATTTT. It codes for CASSPQGSGNTIYF. The chain recombines TRBV18 with TRBJ1-3; D may be TRBD1 (5 bases). The CDR3 is 14 residues long. Deletions cut 3 bases from V and 1 base from J, with 7 bases between. Germline lookup yields CDR1 KGHSH and CDR2 LQKENI.

The V and J genes are TRBV20-1 and TRBJ2-5; D tentatively reads TRBD1 or TRBD2 (5 bases each). Germline assignment: CDR1 DFQATT and CDR2 SNEGSKA (reference sequence). The CDR3 length is 15 residues. V lost 0 bases and J lost 4, with 15 bases in between. This CDR3 is CSARESSRGTETQYF. CDR3 in DNA: TGCAGTGCTAGAGAGAGCTCGCGTGGGACAGAGACCCAGTACTTC.

In its sample, this clonotype ranks as medium-sized. This chain joins TRBV7-2 and TRBJ2-7; TRBD1 matches 11 bases. Germline trimming cut 4 bases from V and 5 bases from J; bases unmatched to any gene: 1. In germline, CDR1 is SGHTA, CDR2 FQGNSA. CDR3 size: 13 residues. CDR3 loop: CASSSGQGDEQYF. Here the CDR3 DNA reads TGTGCCAGCAGCTCGGGACAGGGGGACGAGCAGTACTTC.

This clonotype showed up just a few times. The chain employs TRBV20-1 and TRBJ2-7, with D tentatively TRBD2 (6 bases). The CDR3 contains 16 residues. The V gene's germline CDR1 is DFQATT and CDR2 SNEGSKA (reference sequence). Trimming removed 0 bases from V and 0 bases from J, with 15 bases in between. CDR3 DNA: TGCAGTGCTAGAGAATTTGGGGGGAGGAGCTCCTACGAGCAGTACTTC. Translation gives CSAREFGGRSSYEQYF.

The J gene is TRBJ2-3, the V gene TRBV3-1, with D possibly being TRBD2 (5 bases). The CDR3 has 16 residues. The germline V gene has CDR1 LGHDT and CDR2 YNNKEL (reference sequence). V lost 3 bases to trimming and J lost 0 bases, with 13 bases between them. CDR3 bases: TGTGCCAGCAGCCAGGGCGCCCAGCGGAGCACAGATACGCAGTATTTT. Amino acid sequence: CASSQGAQRSTDTQYF.

This chain links TRBV6-5 with TRBJ2-5; 13 bases match TRBD2. The CDR3 extends over 15 amino acids. The germline V gene has CDR1 MNHEY and CDR2 SVGAGI. V shed 4 bases, J shed 4 bases, and the junction held 3 bases outside the gene matches. CDR3 in amino acids: CASSWGLAGRETQYF. The CDR3 DNA follows: TGTGCCAGCAGTTGGGGACTAGCGGGGAGAGAGACCCAGTACTTC.

This clonotype has more than one count but fewer than ten. The V gene is TRBV4-1, the J gene TRBJ1-5; D is ambiguous. Trimming stripped 0 bases from V and 9 bases from J, with 9 bases between. The germline gives CDR1 MGHRA, CDR2 YSYEKL. This CDR3 region has 13 residues. Written as DNA, the CDR3 is TGCGCCAGCAGCCAAGACAGGACTTGGCCCCAGCATTTT. Translated, it gives CASSQDRTWPQHF.